This TCR beta chain was found in a study of Graves' ophthalmopathy and Graves' hyperthyroidism. Looking at the study overall: Investigators collected peripheral blood at initial diagnosis, before any treatment was given. General observations from the study: Classification of ophthalmopathy versus stable hyperthyroidism by a 13-signature model yielded around 88% sensitivity and about 83% specificity. Blood samples also showed most expanded thyroid clonotypes exceeding 0.001 frequency.

Establishment of the diagnosis relied upon clinical symptoms, serum thyroxine, TRAb, thyroid ultrasound and orbital computed tomography. As for this clonotype: Its cognate antigen is unknown.

Amplifying from RNA transcripts, the study obtained TCR beta CDR3 regions. An opening RT-PCR round employed HTBI primers and preceded a second-round multiplex PCR. MiXCR, run by TCRdb on the multiplex PCR reads, gives a single entry per CDR3 protein. The sample lists about 700,000 distinct CDR3 sequences; roughly two fifths were seen once. The source of this sequence is an adult man with Graves' ophthalmopathy. The sequenced material came from peripheral blood.

The CDR3: CASSLAMVRAEAFF. CDR3 sequence (DNA): TGTGCCAGCAGCTTAGCGATGGTGAGGGCTGAAGCTTTCTTT. This sequence joins TRBV7-2 and TRBJ1-1, with D uncertain. The CDR3 length is 14 residues. Trimming pared 0 bases from V and 6 bases from J, leaving 11 bases between. Germline V gene data show CDR1 as SGHTA and CDR2 as FQGNSA.